This TCR beta chain was obtained from a study of blood T cells in healthy people across ages. The authors ran a second PCR of 7 to 11 cycles using a sample-barcoded 5' primer and a J-beta primer mix. Each CDR3 protein gets one entry after TCRdb re-called the 5' RACE reads with MiXCR. There are hundreds of thousands of distinct CDR3 sequences in the sample; 56% occur only once, and around 24% lies in the top ten. Germline V gene lookup returns CDR1 SGHRS and CDR2 YFSETQ. The CDR3 sequence is 15 residues long. Trimming cost V 1 base and J 5 bases, with 13 bases left between them. Source material: blood. The rearrangement links TRBV5-1 to TRBJ2-1, with D maybe TRBD1 (6 bases). This sequence originates from a man in his forties in good health. In DNA form, the CDR3 reads TGCGCCAGCAGCTTGCCGCAGGGGACGAACAATGAGCAGTTCTTC. Amino acid sequence: CASSLPQGTNNEQFF.